This TCR beta chain was documented in a study of T cell clones after liver transplantation. Study information: Pre-transplant mixed lymphocyte reactions yielded third-party-reactive TCRbeta sequences as comparators for graft-donor-reactive sequences. Standard immunosuppression, with no induction, continued until 12-24 months after transplant.

Concerning this clone: What it binds is not known.

Study-wide results and limits: In 5 of 8 subjects, circulating graft-donor-reactive CD4 TCRbeta sequences fell significantly after transplant.

Profiled with immunoSEQ multiplex PCR; TCRdb holds only in-frame clones, not every one. The data hold 450 to 750 clones, with approximately 40% observed a single time. The germline V gene encodes CDR1 SGHNT and CDR2 YYREEE (reference sequence). The CDR3 extends over 13 amino acids. The V gene end was trimmed by 4 bases and the J gene end by 6 bases; junction bases not matched to a gene: 7. Alloreactive TCRbeta sequences came from sequencing proliferating CFSE-low cells in the MLR. The receptor's source is a human patient who received a liver transplant. Part of the T cells may come from the graft donor. The gene calls are TRBV5-4 and TRBJ2-7; TRBD2 matches 7 bases. Sequencing was performed on CD8+ T cells from cultured PBMCs. This CDR3 is CASSPLPGGEQYF. DNA of the CDR3: TGTGCCAGCAGCCCGCTGCCGGGAGGCGAGCAGTACTTC.